The next 26 T cell receptor beta chains were all read from a single sample in a study of blood T cell repertoires in COVID-19. The table came from immunoSEQ multiplex PCR; TCRdb's copy has only in-frame clones and leaves some out. Seen here are 200,000 to 250,000 clones, approximately 86% observed once, and the top ten hold about 3%. The sequencing sample was made of peripheral blood. The receptor source for this set is a man aged 55 to 70 with acute or convalescent COVID-19.

V is TRBV2 and J is TRBJ1-4; TRBD1 is a possible D gene (6 bases). Germline CDR1 is SNHLY and CDR2 is FYNNEI. Trimming took off 0 bases at V and 8 bases at J, with 10 bases between the two ends. CDR3 size: 14 residues. Here the CDR3 DNA reads TGTGCCAGCAGTGAAGCTGGGGGCCCGGAAAAACTGTTTTTT. This gives the protein CASSEAGGPEKLFF. The full variable domain, with the rest looked up from reference TRBV2 and TRBJ1-4, is EPEVTQTPSHQVTQMGQEVILRCVPISNHLYFYWYRQILGQKVEFLVSFYNNEISEKSEIFDDQFSVERPDGSNFTLKIRSTKLEDSAMYFCASSEAGGPEKLFFGSGTQLSVL.

V and J are TRBV6-6 and TRBJ1-2; the D gene is possibly TRBD1 (6 bases). V dropped 5 bases and J dropped 6 bases, with 13 bases sitting between them. Germline V gives CDR1 MNHNY, CDR2 SVGAGI (reference sequence). The CDR3 length is 13 residues. CDR3 in amino acids: CASSPTGTHGYTF. In DNA form, the CDR3 reads TGTGCCAGCAGTCCGACAGGAACGCATGGCTACACCTTC.

Comments on this clone: This sample also contains other DNA sequences that code for the same CDR3. J is TRBJ2-5 and V is TRBV5-1; 7 nucleotides align to TRBD2. This CDR3 contains 17 residues. Germline V lookup: CDR1 SGHRS, CDR2 YFSETQ. V lost 0 bases, J lost 2 bases, and 10 bases stayed unmatched. As DNA, the CDR3 is TGCGCCAGCAGCTTGGCCGGCGGGGGACGCAGGCAAGAGACCCAGTACTTC. Encoded protein: CASSLAGGGRRQETQYF.

The sample holds a few counts of this clone. The chain joins TRBV5-1 to TRBJ2-5; a possible D gene is TRBD2 (6 bases). This CDR3 has 16 residues. V was clipped by 0 bases and J by 1 base, with 13 bases between them. Germline V CDR1 and CDR2: SGHRS, YFSETQ. Written as DNA, the CDR3 is TGCGCCAGCAGCTTGGGACGCGGGATCAGCCAAGAGACCCAGTACTTC. Its protein is CASSLGRGISQETQYF.

The V call is TRBV3-1 (or the pseudogene TRBV3-2), the J call TRBJ2-7; TRBD2 might be the D (5 bases). Germline CDR1 LGHDT, CDR2 YNNKEL (reference sequence). The ends were cut back, 6 bases at V and 3 bases at J, with 12 bases in the middle. CDR3 size: 13 residues. CDR3 region: CASSLNRGYEQYF. The CDR3, as DNA: TGTGCCAGCAGTCTAAATCGGGGCTACGAGCAGTACTTC.

The chain has TRBV6-6 and TRBJ1-1; weak D call: TRBD1 (6 bases). Germline lookup yields CDR1 MNHNY and CDR2 SVGAGI (reference sequence). The CDR3 extends over 12 amino acids. The CDR3 DNA follows: TGTGCGTCAGGGGAAGGAGGCACTGAAGCTTTCTTT. As protein: CASGEGGTEAFF.

The CDR3 here is CASSLEHLDTQYF. CDR3 nucleotide sequence: TGTGCCAGCAGCTTAGAACATTTAGATACGCAGTATTTT. The chain employs TRBV11-3 and TRBJ2-3; no definite D call. The CDR3 has 13 residues. Trimming removed 0 bases at V and 5 bases at J, with 6 bases between. The germline CDR1 and CDR2 sequences are SGHNT and YENEEA.

This chain links TRBV11-1 with TRBJ2-7; maybe TRBD1 (7 bases). This CDR3 region has 19 residues. Germline CDR1 and CDR2: SGHAT and FQDESV (reference sequence). Trimming cost V 0 bases and J 2 bases, with 23 bases left between them. CDR3 nucleotides: TGTGCCAGCAGCTTAGCGCGGGGTCGGTTGACAGGGCTAGCCTACGAGCAGTACTTC. Its protein is CASSLARGRLTGLAYEQYF.

The J gene is TRBJ2-4, the V gene TRBV2, with D tentatively TRBD1 (6 bases). V lost 1 base and J 3 bases, leaving 16 bases between the germline ends. Germline assignment: CDR1 SNHLY and CDR2 FYNNEI. The CDR3 has 17 residues. CDR3 bases: TGTGCCAGCAGTGAAGAGGGGGTGAGCTTTTTCAAAAACATTCAGTACTTC. This gives the protein CASSEEGVSFFKNIQYF.

The J gene is TRBJ2-7, the V gene TRBV7-2, with 12 bases fitting TRBD1. Germline V gene sequence: CDR1 SGHTA, CDR2 FQGNSA. The CDR3 consists of 16 residues. V shed 0 bases and J 3 bases; nucleotides not matched to a gene: 3. The CDR3 region has the DNA TGTGCCAGCAGCTTAGCGGGACAGGGGGCGATCTACGAGCAGTACTTC. It encodes CASSLAGQGAIYEQYF.

This clone came up once. This chain joins TRBV9 and TRBJ1-2; TRBD1 agrees at 7 bases. Trimming took 3 bases from V and 8 from J; bases not matched to a gene: 16. This CDR3 comprises 16 residues. CDR1 and CDR2 from the germline V gene are SGDLS and YYNGEE. The CDR3 DNA is TGTGCCAGCAGCGGCGGGTCGTGGGACAGCCCCCGGGGCTACACCTTC. Protein product: CASSGGSWDSPRGYTF.

The J gene is TRBJ2-3, the V gene TRBV7-2, with 9 bases identical to TRBD1. The CDR3 runs to 15 residues. J gave up 2 bases and V 5 bases, and 5 bases lay outside the gene matches. Germline V gene sequence: CDR1 SGHTA, CDR2 FQGNSA. The chain's CDR3 is CASSDAQGATDTQYF. CDR3 nucleotide sequence: TGTGCCAGCAGCGACGCACAGGGGGCCACAGATACGCAGTATTTT.

Judged by abundance, this clone is medium-sized. The V gene is TRBV6-1, the J gene TRBJ1-2; tentatively, D is TRBD1 (5 bases). Germline V gives CDR1 MNHNS, CDR2 SASEGT. V lost 1 base and J 3 bases, leaving 9 bases between the germline ends. The CDR3 is 14 amino acids. In DNA form, the CDR3 reads TGTGCCAGCAGTGAAGTCACAGGCTACTATGGCTACACCTTC. Translated, it gives CASSEVTGYYGYTF.

The chain has TRBV5-1 and TRBJ2-7, with a tentative D call TRBD2 (6 bases). Trimming pared 4 bases from V and 3 bases from J, leaving 11 bases between. The CDR3 runs to 13 residues. Germline assignment: CDR1 SGHRS and CDR2 YFSETQ. The CDR3 region is CASSPAGSYEQYF. In nucleotides, the CDR3 is TGCGCCAGCAGCCCGGCGGGGAGCTACGAGCAGTACTTC.

This clone was observed a few times. The genes are TRBV7-8 and TRBJ1-1; TRBD1 matches at 8 bases. The germline CDR1 and CDR2 sequences are SGHVS and FQNEAQ. J lost 0 bases, V lost 0 bases, and 0 bases had no gene match. This CDR3 region has 15 residues. DNA of the CDR3: TGTGCCAGCAGCTTAGCCAGGGGGCTGAACACTGAAGCTTTCTTT. Protein: CASSLARGLNTEAFF.

J is TRBJ2-7 and V is TRBV6-5; 11 positions match TRBD2. With 8 bases clipped from V and 7 bases from J, the junction kept 13 bases outside the gene matches. CDR1 MNHEY and CDR2 SVGAGI come from the germline V gene. The CDR3 has 15 residues. The CDR3 is CASRTSSGGPREQYF. DNA for the CDR3: TGTGCCAGCCGGACTTCTAGCGGGGGGCCCCGTGAGCAGTACTTC.

This clone was detected once. V gene TRBV7-2 combines with J gene TRBJ2-3; 8 nucleotides align to TRBD1. Germline trimming cut 5 bases from V and 5 bases from J; bases unmatched to any gene: 9. CDR1 and CDR2 (germline): SGHTA, FQGNSA. The CDR3 loop spans 15 amino acids. As DNA, the CDR3 is TGTGCCAGCAGCCAAGACAGGGGAATGGGAGATACGCAGTATTTT. As protein: CASSQDRGMGDTQYF.

This clone was counted between two and nine times. The gene calls are TRBV7-9 and TRBJ2-7, with 8 bases matching TRBD1. The CDR3 covers 12 residues. CDR1 is SEHNR and CDR2 is FQNEAQ in the germline V gene (reference sequence). Germline trimming cut 4 bases from V and 4 bases from J; bases unmatched to any gene: 0. The CDR3 region is CASSWTGYEQYF. For the CDR3, the DNA is TGTGCCAGCAGCTGGACAGGGTACGAGCAGTACTTC.

Concerning this clone itself: Germline and junction disagree at one end, which may indicate a read error. The chain links TRBV6-5 to TRBJ1-2; D might be TRBD1 (6 bases). The germline V gene encodes CDR1 MNHEY and CDR2 SVGAGI. This CDR3 region has 13 residues. CDR3: CASSTLQGAHQAF. CDR3 DNA: TGTGCCAGCAGTACCCTACAGGGAGCTCACCAGGCCTTC.

The rearrangement links TRBV7-9 to TRBJ2-1, with D possibly TRBD1 on 6 matching bases. Germline V gives CDR1 SEHNR, CDR2 FQNEAQ (reference sequence). This CDR3 comprises 18 residues. Between the trimmed V and J ends, which lost 0 bases and 4 bases, there was a span of 19 bases. The CDR3 nucleotides are TGTGCCAGCAGCTTAGCCTCCGGGACACCATGGCTATACAATGAGCAGTTCTTC. Encoded protein: CASSLASGTPWLYNEQFF.

This rearrangement joins TRBV7-6 to TRBJ1-1; the D is unclear. CDR3 length equals 12 residues. Germline values: CDR1 SGHVS, CDR2 FNYEAQ. Trimming took off 1 base at V and 2 bases at J, with 2 bases between the two ends. This chain's CDR3 is CASSLVNTEAFF. The CDR3 DNA follows: TGTGCCAGCAGCTTAGTAAACACTGAAGCTTTCTTT.

This CDR3 reads CARARTGRRCYGYTF. For the CDR3, the DNA is TGTGCCAGAGCTAGGACAGGCCGACGATGCTATGGCTACACCTTC. V usage is TRBV19 and J usage is TRBJ1-2; 7 nucleotides line up with TRBD1. V was pared by 9 bases and J by 4 bases, with 14 bases of the junction left unmatched. The germline V gene has CDR1 LNHDA and CDR2 SQIVND (reference sequence). The CDR3 contains 15 residues.

The chain is built from TRBV3-1 (or the pseudogene TRBV3-2) and TRBJ2-4; 11 bases are a match to TRBD2. CDR3 length equals 19 residues. The V and J ends lost 5 bases and 2 bases, in that order; junction bases with no gene match: 14. In germline, CDR1 is LGHDT, CDR2 YNNKEL (reference sequence). The CDR3 nucleotides are TGTGCCAGCAGCTTGAAGACCCCACTAGCGGGGGTTACCAAAAACATTCAGTACTTC. Protein sequence: CASSLKTPLAGVTKNIQYF.

The genes are TRBV10-2 and TRBJ2-3, with 9 bases identical to TRBD2. V shed 7 bases and J 2 bases; nucleotides not matched to a gene: 10. Germline lookup yields CDR1 WSHSY and CDR2 SAAADI. The CDR3 spans 16 residues. In DNA, the CDR3 is TGCGCCAGCACCTGGGCGACTAGCGGAACCACAGATACGCAGTATTTT. It yields the protein CASTWATSGTTDTQYF.

The gene calls are TRBV20-1 and TRBJ1-6, with D perhaps matching TRBD1 (6 bases). Germline values: CDR1 DFQATT, CDR2 SNEGSKA (reference sequence). V was shortened by 3 bases and J by 8 bases, with 11 bases between the two germline ends. CDR3 length: 13 amino acids. CDR3: CSASAPGDSPLHF. The CDR3 nucleotides read TGCAGTGCTAGTGCGCCAGGGGATTCACCCCTCCACTTT.

This chain joins TRBV7-2 and TRBJ1-6, with 8 bases matching TRBD1. Germline CDR1 and CDR2: SGHTA and FQGNSA. Trimming removed 2 bases from V and 10 bases from J; junction bases left unmatched: 10. The CDR3 has 16 amino acids. Here the CDR3 reads CASSLQGAGMGSPLHF. The CDR3 DNA reads as TGTGCCAGCAGCTTACAGGGGGCTGGTATGGGGTCACCCCTCCACTTT.